These T cell receptor beta chains were read from a single sample in a study of cytomegalovirus exposure and HLA in healthy donors. The table came from immunoSEQ multiplex PCR; TCRdb's copy has only in-frame clones and leaves some out. Here the sample spans 57,000 or so clones, about 93% being singletons. Material: PBMCs. These receptors all stem from a young man in good health and CMV-seronegative. The CDR3 runs from the conserved cysteine through the conserved F or W. D genes are given only for firm matches. Clone size is shown for a subset of rows, as once, few, many or a class of expanded clone.

v_gene: TRBV19
abundance: -
d_gene: -
j_gene: TRBJ2-2
CDR3nt: TGTGCCAGTAGTAGACTGACAGGAGCGAACACCGGGGAGCTGTTTTTT
CDR3aa: CASSRLTGANTGELFF

v_gene: TRBV29-1
abundance: -
d_gene: TRBD1
j_gene: TRBJ2-7
CDR3nt: TGCAGCGGTCGGGACAGGGGATCTGGGGAGCAGTACTTC
CDR3aa: CSGRDRGSGEQYF

v_gene: TRBV27
abundance: -
d_gene: TRBD1
j_gene: TRBJ1-2
CDR3nt: TGTGCCAGCACCCCCCTTACCCCCACAGGGGGGAAAGGCTACACCTTC
CDR3aa: CASTPLTPTGGKGYTF

v_gene: TRBV27
abundance: -
d_gene: TRBD1
j_gene: TRBJ2-2
CDR3nt: TGTGCCAGCAGTTACCGGGACAGGAGATCCGGGGAGCTGTTTTTT
CDR3aa: CASSYRDRRSGELFF

v_gene: TRBV6-5
abundance: -
d_gene: -
j_gene: TRBJ2-3
CDR3nt: TGTGCCAGCAGTTACGTCGAGGGAAGAACAGATACGCAGTATTTT
CDR3aa: CASSYVEGRTDTQYF

v_gene: TRBV19
abundance: -
d_gene: TRBD2
j_gene: TRBJ2-1
CDR3nt: TGTGCCAGTACCGCCGGCACTAGCGGGAGAGAGCAGTTCTTC
CDR3aa: CASTAGTSGREQFF

v_gene: TRBV6-1
abundance: -
d_gene: -
j_gene: TRBJ1-5
CDR3nt: TGTGCCAGCAGTGAAGCAGGGCAGGGTCGGCAGCCCCAGCATTTT
CDR3aa: CASSEAGQGRQPQHF

v_gene: TRBV13
abundance: -
d_gene: TRBD1
j_gene: TRBJ1-1
CDR3nt: TGTGCCAGCAGCTTGACCACCGGGACAGGGCGAGCTTTCTTT
CDR3aa: CASSLTTGTGRAFF

v_gene: TRBV6-5
abundance: -
d_gene: TRBD2
j_gene: TRBJ2-7
CDR3nt: TGTGCCAGCAGTTATCATAGCGGGAGGACTTCCTACGAGCAGTACTTC
CDR3aa: CASSYHSGRTSYEQYF

v_gene: TRBV7-2
abundance: -
d_gene: TRBD2
j_gene: TRBJ2-5
CDR3nt: TGTGCCAGCAGCTTAGTGGGAGGGCTACAAGAGACCCAGTACTTC
CDR3aa: CASSLVGGLQETQYF

v_gene: TRBV7-9
abundance: -
d_gene: -
j_gene: TRBJ1-5
CDR3nt: TGTGCCAGCAGCTTAGATATCGGTCAGCCCCAGCATTTT
CDR3aa: CASSLDIGQPQHF

v_gene: TRBV11-2
abundance: -
d_gene: -
j_gene: TRBJ2-7
CDR3nt: TGTGCCAGCAGCTTAGGGGCCAGACTACCGCTAAACCAGTACTTC
CDR3aa: CASSLGARLPLNQYF

v_gene: TRBV27
abundance: -
d_gene: -
j_gene: TRBJ1-1
CDR3nt: TGTGCCAGCAGTGAATATGACGGGGTGGCGGCTGAAGCTTTCTTT
CDR3aa: CASSEYDGVAAEAFF

v_gene: TRBV5-1
abundance: -
d_gene: TRBD1
j_gene: TRBJ2-1
CDR3nt: TGCGCCAGCAGCCAATCAGGGGGCGGCTCCTACAATGAGCAGTTCTTC
CDR3aa: CASSQSGGGSYNEQFF

v_gene: TRBV28
abundance: -
d_gene: TRBD2
j_gene: TRBJ2-7
CDR3nt: TGTGCCAGCAGTCCCTCAATTAGCGGGACCTACGAGCAGTACTTC
CDR3aa: CASSPSISGTYEQYF

v_gene: TRBV2
abundance: -
d_gene: TRBD1
j_gene: TRBJ1-5
CDR3nt: TGTGCCAGTCGCCCGGGACAGGGTAATCAGCCCCAGCATTTT
CDR3aa: CASRPGQGNQPQHF

v_gene: TRBV27
abundance: -
d_gene: -
j_gene: TRBJ2-1
CDR3nt: TGTGCCAGCAGTTTATCGGGGACTTCCTCCTACAATGAGCAGTTCTTC
CDR3aa: CASSLSGTSSYNEQFF

v_gene: TRBV13
abundance: -
d_gene: TRBD2
j_gene: TRBJ2-1
CDR3nt: TGTGCCAGCAGCTTAGAGGACAGACTAGCGGGAGCGGGGTACAATGAGCAGTTCTTC
CDR3aa: CASSLEDRLAGAGYNEQFF

v_gene: TRBV9
abundance: -
d_gene: TRBD1
j_gene: TRBJ2-1
CDR3nt: TGTGCCAGCAGCGTCGGACAGGGGGTGAATGAGCAGTTCTTC
CDR3aa: CASSVGQGVNEQFF

v_gene: TRBV4-3
abundance: once
d_gene: -
j_gene: TRBJ1-2
CDR3nt: TGCGCCAGCAGCCCCAGAAGTTGGTATAGTACGGAGCCTAACTATGGCTACACCTTC
CDR3aa: CASSPRSWYSTEPNYGYTF

v_gene: TRBV11-3
abundance: -
d_gene: TRBD1
j_gene: TRBJ2-7
CDR3nt: TGTGCCAGCAGCTTAGTAGGGACAGGGCTCAACGAGCAGTACTTC
CDR3aa: CASSLVGTGLNEQYF

v_gene: TRBV15
abundance: -
d_gene: -
j_gene: TRBJ2-7
CDR3nt: TGTGCCACCAGCAGAGGCCCCAATTTGAGAGGTGAGCAGTACTTC
CDR3aa: CATSRGPNLRGEQYF

v_gene: TRBV11-2
abundance: once
d_gene: -
j_gene: TRBJ2-7
CDR3nt: TGTGCCAGCAGCTTAGCGTACGAGCAGTACTTC
CDR3aa: CASSLAYEQYF

v_gene: TRBV19
abundance: few
d_gene: TRBD1
j_gene: TRBJ1-5
CDR3nt: TGTGCCAGTAGGAACCCCAGGGGACAGCTCAATCAGCCCCAGCATTTT
CDR3aa: CASRNPRGQLNQPQHF

v_gene: TRBV7-6
abundance: -
d_gene: TRBD2
j_gene: TRBJ2-1
CDR3nt: TGTGCCAGCAGCCCTTCTAGCTGGGGGGGAGGAGAGCAGTTCTTC
CDR3aa: CASSPSSWGGGEQFF

v_gene: TRBV4-3
abundance: -
d_gene: -
j_gene: TRBJ1-1
CDR3nt: TGCGCCAGCAGCCAAGGCGCGGTGAACACTGAAGCTTTCTTT
CDR3aa: CASSQGAVNTEAFF

v_gene: TRBV28
abundance: -
d_gene: TRBD2
j_gene: TRBJ2-3
CDR3nt: TGTGCCAGCAGTTTCGTGACTAGCGGGAGTGATACGCAGTATTTT
CDR3aa: CASSFVTSGSDTQYF

v_gene: TRBV18
abundance: -
d_gene: -
j_gene: TRBJ1-4
CDR3nt: TGTGCCAGCTCACGGAGTGGGACTGGAGATGAAAAACTGTTTTTT
CDR3aa: CASSRSGTGDEKLFF

v_gene: TRBV30
abundance: -
d_gene: -
j_gene: TRBJ1-3
CDR3nt: TGTGCCTGGGGCAGGGGCTACTCTGGAAACACCATATATTTT
CDR3aa: CAWGRGYSGNTIYF

v_gene: TRBV6-6
abundance: -
d_gene: -
j_gene: TRBJ2-7
CDR3nt: TGTGCCAGCGGAGAGGACAGTACCTACGAGCAGTACTTC
CDR3aa: CASGEDSTYEQYF

v_gene: TRBV9
abundance: -
d_gene: TRBD2
j_gene: TRBJ2-3
CDR3nt: TGTGCCAGCAGCTCCGGACTAGCGGGAGGGTTCGCCGATACGCAGTATTTT
CDR3aa: CASSSGLAGGFADTQYF

v_gene: TRBV14
abundance: -
d_gene: -
j_gene: TRBJ1-2
CDR3nt: TGTGCCAGCAGCCAGTCCCGGTACGGCTACACCTTC
CDR3aa: CASSQSRYGYTF

v_gene: TRBV9
abundance: -
d_gene: -
j_gene: TRBJ2-1
CDR3nt: TGTGCCAGCAGCGCCCCAGGGGTCCCATCCTACAATGAGCAGTTCTTC
CDR3aa: CASSAPGVPSYNEQFF

v_gene: TRBV7-9
abundance: -
d_gene: -
j_gene: TRBJ2-1
CDR3nt: TGTGCCAGCAGCTTAGCGAGTGTAAGGGTGCGGGATACCAATGAGCAGTTCTTC
CDR3aa: CASSLASVRVRDTNEQFF

v_gene: TRBV11-1
abundance: -
d_gene: TRBD1
j_gene: TRBJ2-7
CDR3nt: TGTGCCAGCAGCATAGATGGGGGACAGTACGAGCAGTACTTC
CDR3aa: CASSIDGGQYEQYF

v_gene: TRBV6-4
abundance: -
d_gene: TRBD1
j_gene: TRBJ2-3
CDR3nt: TGTGCCAGCAGTCCCAGGGGGCTGGGGACAGATACGCAGTATTTT
CDR3aa: CASSPRGLGTDTQYF

v_gene: TRBV18
abundance: once
d_gene: -
j_gene: TRBJ2-5
CDR3nt: TGTGCCAGCTCACCAGGAGATGGGGAGACCCAGTACTTC
CDR3aa: CASSPGDGETQYF

v_gene: TRBV28
abundance: -
d_gene: -
j_gene: TRBJ2-2
CDR3nt: TGTGCCAGCAGTTTTGTGGTACTCGGGACCGGGGAGCTGTTTTTT
CDR3aa: CASSFVVLGTGELFF

v_gene: TRBV7-9
abundance: -
d_gene: -
j_gene: TRBJ2-7
CDR3nt: TGTGCCAGCAGCGGGTCACAGGTCCCCTACGAGCAGTACTTC
CDR3aa: CASSGSQVPYEQYF

v_gene: TRBV7-3
abundance: -
d_gene: -
j_gene: TRBJ1-1
CDR3nt: TGTGCCAGCAGCTTATTTCCAGGGGCGAACACTGAAGCTTTCTTT
CDR3aa: CASSLFPGANTEAFF

v_gene: TRBV7-2
abundance: -
d_gene: -
j_gene: TRBJ1-1
CDR3nt: TGTGCCAGCAGCTCGACCGGGACTGTGAACACTGAAGCTTTCTTT
CDR3aa: CASSSTGTVNTEAFF

v_gene: TRBV18
abundance: -
d_gene: TRBD1
j_gene: TRBJ2-5
CDR3nt: TGTGCCAGCTCCCAAAAATGGACAGGGATCGATGCGAGGCGAGAGACCCAGTACTTC
CDR3aa: CASSQKWTGIDARRETQYF

v_gene: TRBV11-1
abundance: -
d_gene: -
j_gene: TRBJ1-5
CDR3nt: TGTGCCAGCAGCGGAGGGAGCAATCAGCCCCAGCATTTT
CDR3aa: CASSGGSNQPQHF

v_gene: TRBV5-4
abundance: -
d_gene: TRBD1
j_gene: TRBJ2-7
CDR3nt: TGTGCCAGCACCTTCAAAGGTCGTAGGGACAGCCTATACGAGCAGTACTTC
CDR3aa: CASTFKGRRDSLYEQYF

v_gene: TRBV5-1
abundance: -
d_gene: -
j_gene: TRBJ1-1
CDR3nt: TGCGCCAGCAGCTTTGGGACACAGAGGCTAGTGTACACTGAAGCTTTCTTT
CDR3aa: CASSFGTQRLVYTEAFF

v_gene: TRBV6-5
abundance: -
d_gene: -
j_gene: TRBJ2-3
CDR3nt: TGTGCCAGCAGTTATTCAGAGGCAGATACGCAGTATTTT
CDR3aa: CASSYSEADTQYF

v_gene: TRBV5-8
abundance: -
d_gene: TRBD1
j_gene: TRBJ1-2
CDR3nt: TGTGCCAGCAGCTTCTCCGGGACAGCTTATGGCTACACCTTC
CDR3aa: CASSFSGTAYGYTF

v_gene: TRBV9
abundance: -
d_gene: -
j_gene: TRBJ2-7
CDR3nt: TGTGCCAGCAGCGTAGATGGCCCGGGGGAGCAGTACTTC
CDR3aa: CASSVDGPGEQYF

v_gene: TRBV9
abundance: -
d_gene: TRBD2
j_gene: TRBJ2-1
CDR3nt: TGTGCCAGCAGCGTGTCGACTAGCGGGTACAATGAGCAGTTCTTC
CDR3aa: CASSVSTSGYNEQFF